A single sample is the source of the 20 T cell receptor beta chains below, sequenced in a study of neurological immune-mediated disorders (dated by TCRdb to about 2019). The library was built by means of 5' RACE. Data came from an Illumina HiSeq 2500. TCRdb's own reprocessing of the public reads used fastp at Q25 and MiXCR and kept productive beta chains. Each entry is one CDR3 protein sequence, shown with its most common DNA and genes. The sample yields roughly 50,000 distinct CDR3 sequences; 16% were counted once. Roughly 4% of the sample is taken by the ten largest. The sequenced sample was PBMCs. The receptor source for this set is a man aged 60-69 years in good health.

This clonotype has a count of ten or more. The genes are TRBV24-1 and TRBJ1-3; a weak D match, TRBD1 (5 bases). The germline V gene has CDR1 KGHDR and CDR2 SFDVKD. Deletions cut 4 bases from V and 4 bases from J, with 13 bases between. The CDR3 extends over 15 amino acids. This CDR3 reads CATSDPGTSGNTIYF. The CDR3 bases are TGTGCCACCAGTGACCCTGGGACGTCAGGAAACACCATATATTTT.

This clonotype came up many times. This chain uses TRBV20-1 with TRBJ1-2; tentatively, D is TRBD1 (5 bases). Deletions cut 6 bases from V and 2 bases from J, with 16 bases between. The CDR3 consists of 14 residues. Germline CDR1 and CDR2: DFQATT and SNEGSKA (reference sequence). CDR3 in DNA: TGCAGTGCGGCCCCGGTACAGGTGAACTATGGCTACACCTTC. This gives the protein CSAAPVQVNYGYTF.

V and J are TRBV5-1 and TRBJ2-7; weak D call: TRBD2 (6 bases). In germline, CDR1 is SGHRS, CDR2 YFSETQ. The CDR3 length is 13 residues. V lost 0 bases to trimming and J lost 6 bases, with 10 bases between them. CDR3 sequence (DNA): TGCGCCAGCAGCTTGGTCTTCGGGAGCGAGCAGTACTTC. Translation gives CASSLVFGSEQYF.

This clonotype appeared many times. The rearrangement uses TRBV20-1 and TRBJ2-1; D is undetermined. Germline V CDR1 and CDR2: DFQATT, SNEGSKA (reference sequence). CDR3 length: 14 amino acids. Trimming left V 5 bases short and J 10 bases short, with 21 bases between. The CDR3 DNA is TGCAGTGCTTTGGGATTTATAACCCGAAGGGAGCAGTTCTTC. It yields the protein CSALGFITRREQFF.

At least ten counts were recorded for this clonotype. J is TRBJ2-3 and V is TRBV29-1; no reliable D call. V gave up 4 bases and J gave up 0 bases, with 5 bases separating them. There are 12 residues in the CDR3. Looked up from germline, CDR1 is SQVTM and CDR2 is ANQGSEA. The DNA for the CDR3 is TGCAGCGTTGTTGAGAGCACAGATACGCAGTATTTT. Its protein is CSVVESTDTQYF.

This clonotype was seen repeatedly, ten times or more. V is TRBV7-6 and J is TRBJ1-1; D not resolved. The CDR3 totals 13 residues. The germline V gene encodes CDR1 SGHVS and CDR2 FNYEAQ. V was pared by 6 bases and J by 1 base, with 9 bases between. The CDR3 loop is CASSSHENTEAFF. CDR3 coding DNA: TGTGCCAGCAGTTCACATGAGAACACTGAAGCTTTCTTT.

This clonotype was detected ten times or more. The chain carries TRBV5-1 and TRBJ2-3; D assignment may be TRBD1 or TRBD2 (6 bases each). Deletions cut 9 bases from V and 1 base from J, with 21 bases between. The CDR3 runs 16 residues. Germline CDR1 is SGHRS and CDR2 is YFSETQ. The CDR3 nucleotides are TGCGCCACTTCCGACTCTCCCGGGGGCGGCACAGATACGCAGTATTTT. Its protein product is CATSDSPGGGTDTQYF.

This clonotype has a count of ten or more. The V and J genes are TRBV27 and TRBJ2-3; D unclear. The V gene's germline CDR1 is MNHEY and CDR2 SMNVEV (reference sequence). The CDR3 is 14 amino acids. Trimming shortened V by 0 bases and J by 6 bases, and 10 bases separated the two germline ends. The CDR3, as DNA: TGTGCCAGCAGTTTATCGGGCTACGTGGATACGCAGTATTTT. Translating it yields CASSLSGYVDTQYF.

This chain connects TRBV6-1 to TRBJ2-7; the match to TRBD2 covers 12 bases. With V trimmed by 0 bases and J by 0 bases, 0 bases remained unmatched. The germline V gene has CDR1 MNHNS and CDR2 SASEGT. The CDR3 runs to 16 residues. The CDR3 DNA reads TGTGCCAGCAGTGAAGCGACTAGCGGGAGCTCCTACGAGCAGTACTTC. Protein product: CASSEATSGSSYEQYF.

Concerning this clonotype: A much larger clone lies a single base off, so this may be a read error. The chain carries TRBV28 and TRBJ2-7; D may be TRBD1 (6 bases). V gave up 10 bases and J gave up 4 bases, with 17 bases separating them. This CDR3 region has 13 residues. From germline, CDR1 is MDHEN and CDR2 SYDVKM. The CDR3 reads CAISGTPTYEQYF. In DNA, the CDR3 is TGTGCCATCTCCGGGACACCGACTTACGAGCAGTACTTC. Drawing the rest from reference TRBV28 and TRBJ2-7, the complete variable domain is DVKVTQSSRYLVKRTGEKVFLECVQDMDHENMFWYRQDPGLGLRLIYFSYDVKMKEKGDIPEGYSVSREKKERFSLILESASTNQTSMYLCAISGTPTYEQYFGPGTRLTVT.

This clonotype appeared many times. The chain uses TRBV10-3 and TRBJ1-5; 10 nucleotides align to TRBD1. Trimming removed 1 base from V and 5 bases from J; junction bases left unmatched: 5. CDR1 ENHRY and CDR2 SYGVKD come from the germline V gene. CDR3 length: 16 residues. CDR3 sequence reads: CAISEWGTGVDQPQHF. The CDR3 DNA reads TGTGCCATCAGTGAGTGGGGGACAGGGGTCGATCAGCCCCAGCATTTT.

This clonotype has a count of ten or more. The chain is built from TRBV20-1 and TRBJ2-7; possibly TRBD1 or TRBD2 for D (5 bases each). CDR3 size: 15 residues. Deletions cut 5 bases from V and 5 bases from J, with 22 bases between. Germline CDR1 reads DFQATT; CDR2 reads SNEGSKA (reference sequence). This CDR3 is CSAFDKGSPSDEQYF. For the CDR3, the DNA is TGCAGTGCTTTCGATAAGGGGAGTCCGTCCGACGAGCAGTACTTC.

This clonotype was seen at least ten times. This chain connects TRBV28 to TRBJ2-2; TRBD1 or TRBD2 may be the D gene (5 bases each). Deletions cut 6 bases from V and 3 bases from J, with 11 bases between. CDR1 and CDR2 from the germline V gene are MDHEN and SYDVKM. The CDR3 consists of 14 residues. In nucleotides, the CDR3 is TGTGCCAGCAGCCCGGGGACCTACACCGGGGAGCTGTTTTTT. Encoded protein: CASSPGTYTGELFF.

This clonotype has only one observation. The chain is built from TRBV3-1 and TRBJ1-5; tentatively, D is TRBD1 (5 bases). Trimming took off 6 bases at V and 2 bases at J, with 8 bases between the two ends. This CDR3 has 13 amino acids. Germline-derived CDR1 and CDR2 are LGHDT and YNNKEL (reference sequence). In nucleotides, the CDR3 is TGTGCCAGCAGTCGACAGCGCAATCAGCCCCAGCATTTT. It encodes CASSRQRNQPQHF. The full variable domain, rest sourced from reference TRBV3-1 and TRBJ1-5, is DTAVSQTPKYLVTQMGNDKSIKCEQNLGHDTMYWYKQDSKKFLKIMFSYNNKELIINETVPNRFSPKSPDKAHLNLHINSLELGDSAVYFCASSRQRNQPQHFGDGTRLSIL.

Note on this clonotype: A single base separates this from a much larger clone, so it may be a read error. The rearrangement joins TRBV12-3 or TRBV12-4 to TRBJ2-3; TRBD1 matches 7 bases. This CDR3 has 15 residues. V dropped 4 bases and J dropped 1; count of bases not matched to a gene: 5. CDR3 in amino acids: CASSSAGTGTDTQYF. In DNA, the CDR3 is TGTGCCAGCAGTTCGGCCGGGACAGGCACAGATACGCAGTATTTT.

This clonotype was recorded many times. V is TRBV20-1 and J is TRBJ1-2; 8 nucleotides agree with TRBD1. There are 16 residues in the CDR3. Trimming removed 1 base from V and 5 bases from J; junction bases left unmatched: 12. Germline loops: CDR1 DFQATT, CDR2 SNEGSKA (reference sequence). For the CDR3, the DNA is TGCAGTGCTAGAGCCCGGGGGGGGACAGGAGAATATGGCTACACCTTC. Translation: CSARARGGTGEYGYTF.

At least ten counts were recorded for this clonotype. V is TRBV5-1 and J is TRBJ2-5, with D perhaps matching TRBD1 or TRBD2 (5 bases each). CDR1 is SGHRS, CDR2 YFSETQ, per germline. The CDR3 covers 13 residues. The V end lost 7 bases, the J end lost 3 bases, and 13 bases lay between the germline ends. CDR3 loop: CASEGDGEETQYF. DNA for the CDR3: TGCGCCAGCGAAGGGGACGGGGAAGAGACCCAGTACTTC.

This clonotype was recorded a few times. The rearrangement uses TRBV12-3 or TRBV12-4 and TRBJ2-1, with 9 bases fitting TRBD2. This CDR3 is built from 14 residues. The J segment lost 5 bases and the V segment lost 6 bases, leaving 5 bases of the junction unmatched. DNA of the CDR3: TGTGCCAGCAGCCGGACTAGCGTAGACAATGAGCAGTTCTTC. Protein product: CASSRTSVDNEQFF.

This clonotype came up many times. CDR3 DNA: TGCGCCAGCAGCCCCCATAGGGGTAGCGGGAGTTACGAGCAGTACTTC. Translating it yields CASSPHRGSGSYEQYF. The gene calls are TRBV5-1 and TRBJ2-7; 9 bases line up with TRBD2. The CDR3 covers 16 residues. CDR1 is SGHRS, CDR2 YFSETQ, per germline. The V segment lost 4 bases and the J segment 4 bases; nucleotides outside the gene matches: 12. Variable domain in full (rest from reference TRBV5-1 and TRBJ2-7): KAGVTQTPRYLIKTRGQQVTLSCSPISGHRSVSWYQQTPGQGLQFLFEYFSETQRNKGNFPGRFSGRQFSNSRSEMNVSTLELGDSALYLCASSPHRGSGSYEQYFGPGTRLTVT.

In its sample, this clonotype is medium-sized (0.01 to 0.1%). The rearrangement links TRBV7-2 to TRBJ2-1; D is perhaps TRBD1 (5 bases). CDR1 is SGHTA and CDR2 is FQGNSA in the germline V gene. Trimming took off 0 bases at V and 5 bases at J, with 8 bases between the two ends. This CDR3 is 14 amino acids long. The CDR3 region has the DNA TGTGCCAGCAGCTTAGCGACAGCTAACAATGAGCAGTTCTTC. Translating gives CASSLATANNEQFF.